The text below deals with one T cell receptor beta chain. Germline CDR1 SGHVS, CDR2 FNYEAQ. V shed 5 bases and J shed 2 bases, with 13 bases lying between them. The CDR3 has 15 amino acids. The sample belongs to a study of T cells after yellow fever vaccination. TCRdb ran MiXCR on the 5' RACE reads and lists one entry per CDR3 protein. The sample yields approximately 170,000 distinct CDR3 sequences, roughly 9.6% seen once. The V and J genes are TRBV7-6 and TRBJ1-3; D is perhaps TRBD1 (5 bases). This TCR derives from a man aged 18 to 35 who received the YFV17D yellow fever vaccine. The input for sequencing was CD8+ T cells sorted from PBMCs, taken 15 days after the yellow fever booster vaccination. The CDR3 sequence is CASSQWGTPGNTIYF. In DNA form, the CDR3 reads TGTGCCAGCAGCCAGTGGGGGACTCCTGGAAACACCATATATTTT.